This TCR beta chain came from a study of shared clonotypes between healthy human individuals. The CDR3 loop spans 15 amino acids. Germline values: CDR1 MNHEY, CDR2 SVGAGI. Losses at the gene ends were 3 bases for V and 8 bases for J; bases not matched to a gene: 8. Using 200 ng DNA, around 30,000 T cell genomes, the sorted-subset replicate PCRs were run. Produced via immunoSEQ multiplex PCR; TCRdb's table is partial and in-frame only. The repertoire has 1,100,000 or so clones, approximately 80% of them found once; the top ten carry more than 0.45%. This receptor was taken from a man between 18 and 35 years old in good health. Some clones in this sample may be carry-over from other donors' samples. The rearrangement links TRBV6-5 to TRBJ2-3; 10 positions agree with TRBD2. Material: memory CD4+ T cells from PBMCs. Sample subset: CD45RA-negative fraction. The CDR3 loop is CASSYWASGSRTQYF. The CDR3 DNA reads as TGTGCCAGCAGTTATTGGGCTAGCGGGAGTCGTACGCAGTATTTT.